Listed here are 24 T cell receptor beta chains from one sample, sequenced in a study of beta chain features in type 1 diabetes. Study outcomes and limitations: All four CD4+ subsets from Type 1 diabetes patients carried moderately but significantly shorter TCRB CDR3s.

Of the isolated RNA, all was reverse transcribed, and so the sequenced material was expressed TCRB transcripts. TCRdb's table, derived via immunoSEQ multiplex PCR, lists solely in-frame clones and lacks some. Of about 660,000 clones listed, over 11% were seen once; the top ten hold less than 0.04%. No antigen has been assigned to these receptors. Sequencing input: naive CD4+ T cells from blood. These receptor sequences come from a man between 18 and 35 years old with type 1 diabetes.

The chain joins TRBV5-1 to TRBJ1-6; 7 nucleotides match TRBD1. With 3 bases clipped from V and 10 bases from J, the junction kept 7 bases outside the gene matches. This CDR3 comprises 14 residues. The germline gives CDR1 SGHRS, CDR2 YFSETQ. DNA of the CDR3: TGCGCCAGCAGCTCAACAGGGGTTGGATCACCCCTCCACTTT. Its protein product is CASSSTGVGSPLHF. Complete variable domain (other parts from reference TRBV5-1 and TRBJ1-6): KAGVTQTPRYLIKTRGQQVTLSCSPISGHRSVSWYQQTPGQGLQFLFEYFSETQRNKGNFPGRFSGRQFSNSRSEMNVSTLELGDSALYLCASSSTGVGSPLHFGNGTRLTVT.

This clone was seen a few times. The genes are TRBV5-6 and TRBJ1-2, with 7 bases lining up with TRBD1. Germline V gives CDR1 SGHDT, CDR2 YYEEEE. The CDR3 is 15 residues long. V was pared by 0 bases and J by 2 bases, with 4 bases of the junction left unmatched. This chain's CDR3 is CASSLAGTANYGYTF. CDR3 nucleotides: TGTGCCAGCAGCTTGGCCGGGACAGCAAACTATGGCTACACCTTC.

The chain is built from TRBV5-4 and TRBJ2-7, with TRBD1 matching 9 bases. The CDR3 totals 15 residues. Trimming took 0 bases from V and 4 from J; bases not matched to a gene: 5. CDR1 and CDR2 (germline): SGHNT, YYREEE (reference sequence). CDR3 protein: CASSLAGTGIYEQYF. DNA for the CDR3: TGTGCCAGCAGCTTGGCCGGGACAGGGATTTACGAGCAGTACTTC.

This clone occurred a few times. CDR3 in amino acids: CASSQGPPGQGTGELFF. The CDR3 DNA reads TGCGCCAGCAGCCAAGGGCCACCGGGACAGGGCACCGGGGAGCTGTTTTTT. The chain uses TRBV4-3 and TRBJ2-2; 9 nucleotides agree with TRBD1. Trimming cost V 1 base and J 4 bases; bases outside gene matches: 7. The CDR3 runs 17 residues. Germline V gene sequence: CDR1 LGHNA, CDR2 YSLEER.

V gene TRBV28 combines with J gene TRBJ2-7; D unclear. The ends were cut back, 6 bases at V and 2 bases at J, with 8 bases in the middle. Germline assignment: CDR1 MDHEN and CDR2 SYDVKM. The CDR3 extends over 12 amino acids. CDR3 sequence reads: CASRPTPYEQYF. The CDR3 coding sequence is TGTGCCAGCAGGCCCACCCCCTACGAGCAGTACTTC.

This clone was observed a few times. V is TRBV5-4 and J is TRBJ1-1; possible D gene TRBD1, 6 bases. The CDR3 is made up of 15 amino acids. CDR1 is SGHNT and CDR2 is YYREEE in the germline V gene (reference sequence). Trimming pared 4 bases from V and 1 base from J, leaving 14 bases between. The CDR3 sequence is CASSAPPDRNTEAFF. The CDR3, as DNA: TGTGCCAGCAGCGCACCCCCGGACAGGAACACTGAAGCTTTCTTT. Supplemented by reference TRBV5-4 and TRBJ1-1, the full variable domain reads ETGVTQSPTHLIKTRGQQVTLRCSSQSGHNTVSWYQQALGQGPQFIFQYYREEENGRGNFPPRFSGLQFPNYSSELNVNALELDDSALYLCASSAPPDRNTEAFFGQGTRLTVV.

The chain carries TRBV2 and TRBJ1-6; D unclear. The V gene's germline CDR1 is SNHLY and CDR2 FYNNEI. The CDR3 runs to 14 residues. Trimming pared 5 bases from V and 5 bases from J, leaving 10 bases between. The CDR3 DNA follows: TGTGCCAGCAGTTTGAGGGTGAATAATTCACCCCTCCACTTT. Residues: CASSLRVNNSPLHF.

V is TRBV7-2 and J is TRBJ2-3; D might be TRBD1 (5 bases). Per germline, CDR1 SGHTA and CDR2 FQGNSA. The V end lost 2 bases, the J end lost 2 bases, and 11 bases lay between the germline ends. This CDR3 spans 15 amino acids. The CDR3 nucleotides read TGTGCCAGCAGCTTACAGGGTGGGGTCACAGATACGCAGTATTTT. Protein: CASSLQGGVTDTQYF.

This clone was counted a few times. The J gene is TRBJ1-6, the V gene TRBV30; 9 nucleotides line up with TRBD1. Germline trimming cut 3 bases from V and 8 bases from J; bases unmatched to any gene: 8. In germline, CDR1 is GTSNPN, CDR2 SVGIG (reference sequence). CDR3 length: 15 residues. The CDR3 protein is CAWSLPGQGHSPLHF. In DNA, the CDR3 is TGTGCCTGGAGCCTTCCGGGACAGGGACATTCACCCCTCCACTTT.

This chain links TRBV7-2 with TRBJ1-2, with TRBD1 matching over 9 bases. The CDR3 is 15 amino acids. Germline CDR1 and CDR2: SGHTA and FQGNSA. V shed 5 bases, J shed 4 bases, and the junction held 8 bases outside the gene matches. The CDR3 sequence: CASSQDRGSGYGYTF. In DNA, the CDR3 is TGTGCCAGCAGCCAGGACAGGGGCTCCGGCTATGGCTACACCTTC.

J is TRBJ1-2 and V is TRBV4-1; D may be TRBD1 (6 bases). Germline V gene data show CDR1 as MGHRA and CDR2 as YSYEKL. This CDR3 is built from 15 residues. The V and J ends lost 2 bases and 3 bases respectively, with 13 bases between them. CDR3 in amino acids: CASSQSQGHHYGYTF. DNA of the CDR3: TGCGCCAGCAGCCAATCGCAGGGACACCACTATGGCTACACCTTC.

This clone was found a few times. CDR3 region: CASSQRLVSDTQYF. Here the CDR3 DNA reads TGCGCCAGCAGTCAGCGGCTCGTCTCAGATACGCAGTATTTT. V and J are TRBV5-1 and TRBJ2-3; D perhaps matches TRBD2 (5 bases). Per the germline V gene, CDR1 is SGHRS and CDR2 is YFSETQ. This CDR3 spans 14 amino acids. V shed 5 bases and J shed 4 bases, with 14 bases lying between them.

This clone was observed a handful of times. The gene calls are TRBV7-9 and TRBJ1-1, with a weak D call TRBD1 (6 bases). This CDR3 is built from 11 residues. Germline lookup yields CDR1 SEHNR and CDR2 FQNEAQ (reference sequence). Trimming shortened V by 4 bases and J by 10 bases, and 10 bases separated the two germline ends. In DNA, the CDR3 is TGTGCCAGCAGCTCACAGGGAAGAGCTTTCTTT. As protein: CASSSQGRAFF.

The rearrangement links TRBV4-3 to TRBJ2-7, with a tentative D call TRBD1 (5 bases). From germline, CDR1 is LGHNA and CDR2 YSLEER. V lost 0 bases and J lost 4, with 13 bases in between. The CDR3 has 15 amino acids. In nucleotides, the CDR3 is TGCGCCAGCAGCCAAGATGGGGCAGGGATATACGAGCAGTACTTC. Translated, it gives CASSQDGAGIYEQYF.

A few counts support this clone. The chain joins TRBV7-2 to TRBJ2-2; D may be TRBD1 (6 bases). The CDR3 consists of 17 residues. V lost 1 base to trimming and J lost 1 base, with 13 bases between them. CDR1 and CDR2 from the germline V gene are SGHTA and FQGNSA. The CDR3 here is CASSLDRERVNTGELFF. CDR3 DNA sequence: TGTGCCAGCAGCTTAGACAGGGAGCGAGTGAACACCGGGGAGCTGTTTTTT.

The rearrangement joins TRBV19 to TRBJ2-5, with 7 bases fitting TRBD1. V lost 8 bases, J lost 4 bases, and 4 bases stayed unmatched. CDR1 and CDR2 from the germline V gene are LNHDA and SQIVND (reference sequence). The CDR3 runs 12 residues. The CDR3: CASEDRVETQYF. The CDR3 DNA sequence: TGTGCCAGTGAAGACAGGGTAGAGACCCAGTACTTC.

There are a few counts of this clone. The chain couples TRBV9 to TRBJ2-2; TRBD1 aligns across 7 bases. This CDR3 is 17 amino acids long. Germline CDR1 SGDLS, CDR2 YYNGEE. With V trimmed by 4 bases and J by 3 bases, 12 bases remained unmatched. The CDR3 region has the DNA TGTGCCAGCAGCCCCGGCCTGAGGGGGCAGGACACCGGGGAGCTGTTTTTT. Residues: CASSPGLRGQDTGELFF.

This clone occurred once. Other DNA variants within this sample encode the same CDR3. The chain couples TRBV5-1 to TRBJ1-5; no firm D call. Trimming took off 0 bases at V and 3 bases at J, with 7 bases between the two ends. The CDR3 is made up of 14 amino acids. Germline-derived CDR1 and CDR2 are SGHRS and YFSETQ. The chain's CDR3 is CASSLEGDNQPQHF. CDR3 coding DNA: TGCGCCAGCAGCTTGGAGGGCGACAATCAGCCCCAGCATTTT.

The chain uses TRBV11-2 and TRBJ2-7; 8 positions agree with TRBD2. The CDR3 totals 13 residues. The V gene end was trimmed by 3 bases and the J gene end by 4 bases; junction bases not matched to a gene: 2. CDR1 is SGHAT and CDR2 is FQNNGV in the germline V gene. The CDR3 coding sequence is TGTGCCAGCAGCTTGGGACTAGGGTACGAGCAGTACTTC. Residues: CASSLGLGYEQYF.

The rearrangement links TRBV5-4 to TRBJ2-4; possibly TRBD2 for D (6 bases). CDR1 and CDR2 (germline): SGHNT, YYREEE (reference sequence). The CDR3 has 18 residues. Trimming pared 0 bases from V and 0 bases from J, leaving 16 bases between. CDR3 bases: TGTGCCAGCAGCTTGGAGGGCGGGGCCCGAATAGCCAAAAACATTCAGTACTTC. Protein: CASSLEGGARIAKNIQYF. Variable domain in full (rest from reference TRBV5-4 and TRBJ2-4): ETGVTQSPTHLIKTRGQQVTLRCSSQSGHNTVSWYQQALGQGPQFIFQYYREEENGRGNFPPRFSGLQFPNYSSELNVNALELDDSALYLCASSLEGGARIAKNIQYFGAGTRLSVL.

V gene TRBV7-2 combines with J gene TRBJ1-2, with D tentatively TRBD1 (6 bases). Germline CDR1 and CDR2: SGHTA and FQGNSA. The ends were cut back, 4 bases at V and 4 bases at J, with 13 bases in the middle. The length of the CDR3 is 14 residues. The CDR3 bases are TGTGCCAGCAGCTCGGACAGTTCGGGCTATGGCTACACCTTC. Amino acids: CASSSDSSGYGYTF.

The chain recombines TRBV7-3 with TRBJ2-7; D gene uncertain. Germline V gene lookup returns CDR1 SGHTA and CDR2 FQGTGA. V was shortened by 4 bases and J by 5 bases, with 12 bases between the two germline ends. The CDR3 spans 13 residues. CDR3 in amino acids: CASSYNPGDEQYF. The CDR3 nucleotides read TGTGCCAGCAGCTATAATCCAGGAGACGAGCAGTACTTC.

The chain links TRBV7-9 to TRBJ2-7; 12 positions match TRBD2. Germline loops: CDR1 SEHNR, CDR2 FQNEAQ (reference sequence). This CDR3 comprises 16 residues. The V gene end was trimmed by 5 bases and the J gene end by 2 bases; junction bases not matched to a gene: 7. Written as DNA, the CDR3 is TGTGCCAGCAGCCAGACTAGCGGGGGCTCTACCTACGAGCAGTACTTC. This codes for CASSQTSGGSTYEQYF.

This clone was recorded a few times. J is TRBJ2-1 and V is TRBV27; D unclear. Trimming pared 8 bases from V and 10 bases from J, leaving 12 bases between. CDR3 length equals 11 residues. Looked up from germline, CDR1 is MNHEY and CDR2 is SMNVEV (reference sequence). The CDR3 DNA reads TGTGCCAGCGCCCGGCGCCAAGAGCAGTTCTTC. This codes for CASARRQEQFF.